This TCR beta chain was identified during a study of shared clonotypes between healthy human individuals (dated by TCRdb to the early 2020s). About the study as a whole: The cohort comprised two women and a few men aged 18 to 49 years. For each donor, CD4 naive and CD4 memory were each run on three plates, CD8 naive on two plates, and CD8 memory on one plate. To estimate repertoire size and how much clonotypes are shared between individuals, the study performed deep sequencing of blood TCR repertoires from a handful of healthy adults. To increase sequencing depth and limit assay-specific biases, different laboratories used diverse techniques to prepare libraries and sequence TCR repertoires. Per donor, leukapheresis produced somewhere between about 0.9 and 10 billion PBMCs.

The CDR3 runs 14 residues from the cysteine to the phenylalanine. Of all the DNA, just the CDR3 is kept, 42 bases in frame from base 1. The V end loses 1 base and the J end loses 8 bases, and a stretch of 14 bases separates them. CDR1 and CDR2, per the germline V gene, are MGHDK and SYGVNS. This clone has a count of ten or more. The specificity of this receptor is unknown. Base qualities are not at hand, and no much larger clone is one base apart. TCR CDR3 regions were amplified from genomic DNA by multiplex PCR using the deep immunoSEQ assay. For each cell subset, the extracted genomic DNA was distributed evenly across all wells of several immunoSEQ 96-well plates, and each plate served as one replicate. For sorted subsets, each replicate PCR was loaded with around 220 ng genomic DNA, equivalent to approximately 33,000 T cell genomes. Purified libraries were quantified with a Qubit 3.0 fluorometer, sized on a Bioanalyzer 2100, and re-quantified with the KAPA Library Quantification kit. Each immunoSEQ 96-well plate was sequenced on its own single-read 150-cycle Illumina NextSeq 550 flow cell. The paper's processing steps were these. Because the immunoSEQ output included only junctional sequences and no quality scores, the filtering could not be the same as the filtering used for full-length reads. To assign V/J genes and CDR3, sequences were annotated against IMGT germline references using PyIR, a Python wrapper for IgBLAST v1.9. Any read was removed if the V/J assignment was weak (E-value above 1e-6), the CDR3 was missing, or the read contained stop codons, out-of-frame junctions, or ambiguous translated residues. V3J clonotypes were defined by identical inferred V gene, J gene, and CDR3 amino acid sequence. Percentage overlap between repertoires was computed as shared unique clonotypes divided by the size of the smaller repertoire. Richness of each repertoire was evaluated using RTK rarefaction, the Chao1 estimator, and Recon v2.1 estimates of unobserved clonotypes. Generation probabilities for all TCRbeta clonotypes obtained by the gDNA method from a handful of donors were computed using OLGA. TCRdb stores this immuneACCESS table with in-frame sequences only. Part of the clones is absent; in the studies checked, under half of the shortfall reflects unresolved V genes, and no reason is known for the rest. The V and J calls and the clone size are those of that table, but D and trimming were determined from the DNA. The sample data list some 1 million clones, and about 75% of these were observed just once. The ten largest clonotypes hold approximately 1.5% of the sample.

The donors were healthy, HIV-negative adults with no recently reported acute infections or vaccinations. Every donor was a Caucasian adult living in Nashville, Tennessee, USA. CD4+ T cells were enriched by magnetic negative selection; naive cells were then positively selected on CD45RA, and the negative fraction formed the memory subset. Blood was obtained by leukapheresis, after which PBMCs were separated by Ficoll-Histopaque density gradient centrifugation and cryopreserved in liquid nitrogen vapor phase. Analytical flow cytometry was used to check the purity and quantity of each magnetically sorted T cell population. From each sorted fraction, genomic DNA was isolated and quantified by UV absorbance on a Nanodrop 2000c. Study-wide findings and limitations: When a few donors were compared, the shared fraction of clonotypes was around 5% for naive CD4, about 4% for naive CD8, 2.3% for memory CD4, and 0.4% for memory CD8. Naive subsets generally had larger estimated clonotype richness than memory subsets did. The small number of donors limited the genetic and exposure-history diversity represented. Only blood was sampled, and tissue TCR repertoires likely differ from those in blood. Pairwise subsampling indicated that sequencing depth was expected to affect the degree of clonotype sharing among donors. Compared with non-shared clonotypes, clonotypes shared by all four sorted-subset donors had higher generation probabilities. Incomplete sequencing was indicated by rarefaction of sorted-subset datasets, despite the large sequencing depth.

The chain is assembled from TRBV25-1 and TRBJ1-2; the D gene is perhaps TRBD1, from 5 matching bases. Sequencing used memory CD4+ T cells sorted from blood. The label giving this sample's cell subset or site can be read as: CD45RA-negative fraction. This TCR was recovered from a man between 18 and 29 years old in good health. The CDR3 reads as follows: CASSELGDERGYTF. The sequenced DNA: TGTGCCAGCAGTGAATTGGGGGATGAGAGGGGCTACACCTTC.